Following are 8 T cell receptor beta chains from one sample sequenced in a study of T cell responses to AZD1222 COVID-19 vaccine. Data came from immunoSEQ multiplex PCR; TCRdb stores just in-frame clones and leaves some out. The table includes roughly 140,000 clones, over 90% detected once. The sequenced sample was peripheral blood, obtained 28 days after the second AZD1222 dose. These receptors all stem from an adult who received the AZD1222 COVID-19 vaccine.

The J gene is TRBJ2-5, the V gene TRBV7-2, with 7 bases matching TRBD2. This CDR3 contains 13 residues. J gave up 9 bases and V 1 base, and 5 bases lay outside the gene matches. In germline, CDR1 is SGHTA, CDR2 FQGNSA. CDR3 protein: CASSLGDYRPQYF. DNA for the CDR3: TGTGCCAGCAGCTTAGGGGACTATCGACCCCAGTACTTC.

This chain's CDR3 is CASSGAGELGTGELFF. The CDR3 DNA is TGTGCCAGCAGTGGGGCAGGGGAATTGGGCACCGGGGAGCTGTTTTTT. The J gene is TRBJ2-2, the V gene TRBV6-1, with a possible D match to TRBD1 (6 bases). V lost 4 bases, J lost 4 bases, and 16 bases lay in between. Germline V lookup: CDR1 MNHNS, CDR2 SASEGT. This CDR3 contains 16 residues.

For this clone: The sample carries other DNA sequences with the same CDR3. This chain joins TRBV12-3 or TRBV12-4 and TRBJ2-2; D not certain. V shed 3 bases and J shed 6 bases, with 8 bases lying between them. The CDR3 extends over 13 amino acids. CDR3 sequence reads: CASSFRLAGELFF. The CDR3 coding sequence is TGTGCCAGCAGTTTCCGCCTCGCCGGGGAGCTGTTTTTT.

This chain joins TRBV4-1 and TRBJ2-1, with TRBD2 matching over 11 bases. There are 17 residues in the CDR3. Germline assignment: CDR1 MGHRA and CDR2 YSYEKL. The trim removed 0 bases at V and 6 bases at J, leaving 7 bases unmatched. The CDR3 sequence is CASSQDPASGRPNEQFF. As DNA, the CDR3 is TGCGCCAGCAGCCAAGATCCGGCTAGCGGGAGGCCCAATGAGCAGTTCTTC.

The genes are TRBV7-2 and TRBJ1-5, with D possibly matching TRBD1 (5 bases). The germline V gene has CDR1 SGHTA and CDR2 FQGNSA. V gave up 2 bases and J gave up 2 bases, with 13 bases separating them. This CDR3 is 16 amino acids long. CDR3: CASSLRGYGGNQPQHF. CDR3 nucleotides: TGTGCCAGCAGCTTACGGGGGTATGGGGGCAATCAGCCCCAGCATTTT.

The chain recombines TRBV5-4 with TRBJ2-5; tentative D call: TRBD2 (7 bases). The CDR3 loop spans 15 amino acids. V was trimmed by 1 base and J by 5 bases, leaving 15 bases between them. Germline-derived CDR1 and CDR2 are SGHNT and YYREEE (reference sequence). This CDR3 is CASSLKGGGLETQYF. The DNA for the CDR3 is TGTGCCAGCAGCTTGAAGGGAGGGGGGCTGGAGACCCAGTACTTC.

This sequence joins TRBV28 and TRBJ2-7; D unresolved. V was pared by 2 bases and J by 3 bases, with 11 bases between. The V gene's germline CDR1 is MDHEN and CDR2 SYDVKM. The CDR3 has 14 amino acids. The CDR3 DNA sequence: TGTGCCAGCAGTTTACGATCGGATTACTACGAGCAGTACTTC. Amino acids: CASSLRSDYYEQYF.

The rearrangement joins TRBV2 to TRBJ1-1; D may be TRBD1 (5 bases). This CDR3 region has 11 residues. The germline V gene encodes CDR1 SNHLY and CDR2 FYNNEI. V was pared by 8 bases and J by 6 bases, with 10 bases between. DNA of the CDR3: TGTGCCAGCCGGGGAGGGGCTGAAGCTTTCTTT. This encodes CASRGGAEAFF.